This TCR beta chain was documented in a study of Ad26.COV2.S vaccination and SARS-CoV-2 variants. General study points: Placebo recipients had lower spike-specific TCR breadth than vaccine recipients.

The CDR3 runs to 15 residues. Germline V gene sequence: CDR1 MGHRA, CDR2 YSYEKL. V was pared by 4 bases and J by 0 bases, with 5 bases of the junction left unmatched. The method was immunoSEQ multiplex PCR; TCRdb's version includes in-frame clones alone and lacks a portion of them. The table lists around 500,000 clones, 89% of them singletons. Treatment reported: about 20 received Ad26.COV2.S at low or high dose, single or two shots; roughly 5 received placebo; per-sample allocation not given. Samples analyzed were those drawn on day 63 after the first vaccine or placebo injection. With regard to this clone: The antigen is undetermined.

The specimen was peripheral blood, collected in a trial of Ad26.COV2.S vaccine versus placebo. The genes are TRBV4-1 and TRBJ1-1, with 7 nucleotides matching TRBD1. The source of this sequence is a person between 18 and 59 years old who received the Ad26.COV2.S COVID-19 vaccine or a placebo. CDR3 in amino acids: CASSPRQGLNTEAFF. CDR3 in DNA: TGCGCCAGCAGCCCTAGACAGGGTTTGAACACTGAAGCTTTCTTT.